This TCR beta chain was recovered during a study of CD8 T cells in ankylosing spondylitis. Study conclusions and caveats: Roughly eight highly homologous variants formed a TCR beta motif that appeared characteristic of ankylosing spondylitis blood.

Concerning this clonotype: The antigen is not known.

TCRdb re-analysed the 5' RACE reads in MiXCR, keeping a single row per CDR3 protein. The sample has almost 400,000 distinct CDR3 sequences, 20% to 25% seen once; the top ten hold approximately 16%. Germline CDR1 ENHRY, CDR2 SYGVKD. J lost 0 bases, V lost 11 bases, and 9 bases had no gene match. CDR3 length: 15 amino acids. Source material: blood, either unsorted or a sorted T cell fraction (not recorded which). The chain carries TRBV10-3 and TRBJ2-2; 7 bases match TRBD2. This sequence originates from a male donor with ankylosing spondylitis. DNA of the CDR3: TGTGCCTACTCCAGCGGGAACGCGAACACCGGGGAGCTGTTTTTT. Translated, it gives CAYSSGNANTGELFF.